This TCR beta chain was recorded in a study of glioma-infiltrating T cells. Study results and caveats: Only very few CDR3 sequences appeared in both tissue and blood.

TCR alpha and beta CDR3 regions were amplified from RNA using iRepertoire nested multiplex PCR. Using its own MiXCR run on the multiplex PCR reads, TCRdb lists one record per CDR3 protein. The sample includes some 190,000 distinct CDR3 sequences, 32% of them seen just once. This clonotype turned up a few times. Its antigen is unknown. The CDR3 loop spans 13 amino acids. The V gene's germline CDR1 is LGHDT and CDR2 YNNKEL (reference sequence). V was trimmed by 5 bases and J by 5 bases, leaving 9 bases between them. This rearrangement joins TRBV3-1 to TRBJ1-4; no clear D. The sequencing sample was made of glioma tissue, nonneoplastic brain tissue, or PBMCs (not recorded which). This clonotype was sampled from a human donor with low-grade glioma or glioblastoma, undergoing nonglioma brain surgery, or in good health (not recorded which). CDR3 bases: TGTGCCAGCAGCGTCGGGGAGAATGAAAAACTGTTTTTT. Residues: CASSVGENEKLFF.